This entry describes one T cell receptor beta chain. Losses at the gene ends were 6 bases for V and 5 bases for J; bases not matched to a gene: 9. CDR3 size: 14 residues. Per the germline V gene, CDR1 is SEHNR and CDR2 is FQNEAQ (reference sequence). In the PCR, 60 Vbeta and 13 Jbeta primers were used. Original processing methods: The count from a later analysis was about 80 million unique TCR beta chains, around 11 million of them shared. This table comes from immunoSEQ multiplex PCR, and its TCRdb copy is limited to in-frame clones, with some not included. The V and J calls and clone size are taken from that table; D and trimming were inferred from the DNA. The sample contains around 140,000 clones, 75% to 85% of which appear only once. The data belong to a study of cytomegalovirus exposure and HLA in healthy donors.

Sample: PBMCs. The chain has TRBV7-9 and TRBJ2-7; TRBD1 agrees at 8 bases. This receptor was taken from a female donor in good health and CMV-seropositive. The CDR3 protein is CASSGQGDGNEQYF. The CDR3, as DNA: TGTGCCAGCAGTGGACAGGGCGACGGGAACGAGCAGTACTTC.